This TCR beta chain was sequenced during a study of shared clonotypes between healthy human individuals. Overall study context: Per donor, three plates held CD4 naive cells, three held CD4 memory, two held CD8 naive and one held CD8 memory.

Some clones are missing from TCRdb's copy, which holds only in-frame ones; the method was immunoSEQ multiplex PCR. The table lists under 2.5 million clones, 85% to 95% of them singletons. Study outcomes and limitations: With few donors, the genetic and exposure-history diversity represented was limited. Of the naive CD4 clonotypes, roughly 5% were shared across several donors.

Comment on this clone: Its target is unknown.

The trim removed 7 bases at V and 4 bases at J, leaving 7 bases unmatched. From germline, CDR1 is SGHRS and CDR2 YFSETQ. The CDR3 spans 15 residues. The receptor comes from a man aged 18 to 30 in good health. Some clones in this sample may be carry-over from other donors' samples. The V gene is TRBV5-1, the J gene TRBJ2-5, with 13 bases that match TRBD2. The sample was naive CD4+ T cells from PBMCs. Subset: CD45RA+ positively selected. This chain's CDR3 is CASGGLAGVGETQYF. The CDR3 DNA follows: TGCGCCAGCGGAGGACTAGCGGGAGTCGGAGAGACCCAGTACTTC.